These 22 T cell receptor beta chains were sequenced from one sample in a study of blood T cells in healthy people across ages. A sample-barcoded 5' primer and a J-beta primer mix were used in a second PCR of roughly 7 to 12 cycles. TCRdb independently ran MiXCR on the 5' RACE reads; one entry per CDR3 protein. The table shows nearly 800,000 distinct CDR3 sequences, with roughly 25% occurring only once. These data are also associated with another study on T cells of mothers and their children.

The sequenced sample was blood. These receptors all stem from a boy between 10 and 17 years old in good health.

This clonotype was seen only a few times. The V gene is TRBV29-1, the J gene TRBJ1-2, with a weak D call TRBD1 (5 bases). CDR1 SQVTM and CDR2 ANQGSEA come from the germline V gene. The V end was cut by 4 bases, the J end by 4 bases, with 13 bases between. The CDR3 has 13 residues. The CDR3 DNA follows: TGCAGCGTTGGAGAGGGGCGCGGCTATGGCTACACCTTC. It encodes CSVGEGRGYGYTF. Full variable domain (rest looked up from reference TRBV29-1 and TRBJ1-2): SAVISQKPSRDICQRGTSLTIQCQVDSQVTMMFWYRQQPGQSLTLIATANQGSEATYESGFVIDKFPISRPNLTFSTLTVSNMSPEDSSIYLCSVGEGRGYGYTFGSGTRLTVV.

The chain has TRBV20-1 and TRBJ2-5; D is possibly TRBD1 or TRBD2 (6 bases each). Trimming took off 0 bases at V and 5 bases at J, with 19 bases between the two ends. CDR1 DFQATT and CDR2 SNEGSKA come from the germline V gene (reference sequence). CDR3 length equals 16 residues. The CDR3 loop is CSARDLGGNRGETQYF. CDR3 coding DNA: TGCAGTGCTAGAGATCTCGGGGGAAATAGGGGGGAGACCCAGTACTTC.

This clonotype was recorded a few times. Here the CDR3 omits its conserved ending phenylalanine or tryptophan, so a read error is the likely source. This chain joins TRBV5-1 and TRBJ2-3, with D unclear. This CDR3 has 16 amino acids. CDR1 and CDR2 (germline): SGHRS, YFSETQ. The V gene lost 0 bases and the J gene lost 7 bases, with 18 bases spanning the gap. CDR3 DNA sequence: TGCGCCAGCAGCTTGGACGTGTTCGGTTCGGCAAATACGCAGTATTTG. Translated, it gives CASSLDVFGSANTQYL.

This chain joins TRBV29-1 and TRBJ2-7, with unresolved D. The V end lost 5 bases, the J end lost 0 bases, and 8 bases lay between the germline ends. The CDR3 covers 12 residues. From germline, CDR1 is SQVTM and CDR2 ANQGSEA. As DNA, the CDR3 is TGCAGCGTTTCGGGCAACTCCTACGAGCAGTACTTC. It is translated as CSVSGNSYEQYF.

This chain uses TRBV7-9 with TRBJ2-4, with 9 bases matching TRBD1. J gave up 8 bases and V 5 bases, and 10 bases lay outside the gene matches. Germline V gene sequence: CDR1 SEHNR, CDR2 FQNEAQ (reference sequence). CDR3 length equals 15 residues. The CDR3 region has the DNA TGTGCCAGCAGCCGTGGACAGGGGAGGATTGACATTCAGTACTTC. This codes for CASSRGQGRIDIQYF.

V is TRBV6-6 and J is TRBJ1-1; D gene ambiguous. Germline V gene sequence: CDR1 MNHNY, CDR2 SVGAGI (reference sequence). The CDR3 covers 13 residues. The V and J ends lost 6 bases and 8 bases respectively, with 16 bases between them. CDR3 sequence: CASRPALIGEAFF. CDR3 nucleotides: TGTGCCAGCAGACCCGCCCTTATTGGGGAAGCTTTCTTT.

At least ten counts were recorded for this clonotype. This CDR3 reads CASSSAGVRTDTQYF. For the CDR3, the DNA is TGTGCCAGCAGCTCGGCGGGAGTTCGGACAGATACGCAGTATTTT. The rearrangement joins TRBV3-1 to TRBJ2-3, with 7 bases fitting TRBD2. V shed 5 bases and J 3 bases; nucleotides not matched to a gene: 8. This CDR3 spans 15 amino acids. Per the germline V gene, CDR1 is LGHDT and CDR2 is YNNKEL (reference sequence).

The chain carries TRBV10-3 and TRBJ2-5; 7 nucleotides line up with TRBD1. TRBJ2-1 explains the end of the DNA better; the J call may be wrong. The germline gives CDR1 ENHRY, CDR2 SYGVKD. The CDR3 totals 13 residues. CDR3 in amino acids: CAISEETGHEQFF. CDR3 in DNA: TGTGCCATCAGTGAGGAGACAGGGCATGAGCAGTTCTTC.

The chain links TRBV14 to TRBJ1-6; D may be TRBD1 (5 bases). Per the germline V gene, CDR1 is SGHDN and CDR2 is FVKESK. The CDR3 sequence is 18 residues long. Deletions cut 1 base from V and 0 bases from J, with 13 bases between. The CDR3 loop is CASSQGGDWSSYNSPLHF. In DNA form, the CDR3 reads TGTGCCAGCAGCCAAGGGGGGGACTGGAGCTCCTATAATTCACCCCTCCACTTT.

Concerning this clonotype: A much larger clone is a single base away; this may be a read error. The chain recombines TRBV9 with TRBJ1-2, with D unclear. V lost 3 bases, J lost 4 bases, and 4 bases lay in between. The CDR3 loop spans 11 amino acids. Per the germline V gene, CDR1 is SGDLS and CDR2 is YYNGEE. In DNA, the CDR3 is TGTGCCAGCAGCGCCGCCTATGGCTACACCTTC. Protein product: CASSAAYGYTF.

This chain uses TRBV28 with TRBJ2-4; D is perhaps TRBD1 or TRBD2 (5 bases each). V was clipped by 6 bases and J by 7 bases, with 13 bases between them. CDR3 length equals 13 residues. Germline V gives CDR1 MDHEN, CDR2 SYDVKM. The DNA for the CDR3 is TGTGCCAGCAGCGTGCTTGGGGGTAACATTCAGTACTTC. This encodes CASSVLGGNIQYF.

The rearrangement uses TRBV6-1 and TRBJ1-2; no reliable D call. Germline V CDR1 and CDR2: MNHNS, SASEGT. This CDR3 is 10 amino acids long. Trimming shortened V by 8 bases and J by 7 bases, and 8 bases separated the two germline ends. CDR3 residues: CASRAGGYTF. The CDR3 bases are TGTGCCAGCCGGGCGGGTGGCTACACCTTC.

This clonotype was counted only a few times. This chain links TRBV29-1 with TRBJ2-5; 14 bases agree with TRBD2. Near its end, the DNA agrees better with TRBJ2-7, so the J call may be wrong. Germline assignment: CDR1 SQVTM and CDR2 ANQGSEA. This CDR3 region has 19 residues. The CDR3 protein is CSVEDGEGLAGVAKYEQYF. In nucleotides, the CDR3 is TGCAGCGTTGAAGATGGGGAGGGACTAGCGGGAGTTGCGAAATACGAGCAGTACTTC.

A few counts support this clonotype. This chain links TRBV28 with TRBJ2-7, with D possibly matching TRBD1 (5 bases). Germline V gene data show CDR1 as MDHEN and CDR2 as SYDVKM. V was cut by 3 bases and J by 0 bases, with 12 bases left in between. The CDR3 has 15 residues. This CDR3 reads CASSFRGSRSYEQYF. The CDR3, as DNA: TGTGCCAGCAGTTTTAGGGGCTCTCGCTCCTACGAGCAGTACTTC.

This clonotype occurred a few times. The V gene is TRBV2, the J gene TRBJ1-5; D might be TRBD1 (6 bases). The CDR3 has 12 amino acids. V was shortened by 6 bases and J by 6 bases, with 9 bases between the two germline ends. Germline lookup yields CDR1 SNHLY and CDR2 FYNNEI. CDR3 sequence: CASRGGPQPQHF. The CDR3 coding sequence is TGTGCCAGCAGGGGGGGGCCTCAGCCCCAGCATTTT. The full variable domain, completed using reference TRBV2 and TRBJ1-5, is EPEVTQTPSHQVTQMGQEVILRCVPISNHLYFYWYRQILGQKVEFLVSFYNNEISEKSEIFDDQFSVERPDGSNFTLKIRSTKLEDSAMYFCASRGGPQPQHFGDGTRLSIL.

This chain connects TRBV14 to TRBJ2-7, with TRBD2 as a possible D gene (6 bases). This CDR3 is 15 amino acids long. The V gene lost 2 bases and the J gene lost 6 bases, with 17 bases spanning the gap. Germline loops: CDR1 SGHDN, CDR2 FVKESK. The CDR3 nucleotides read TGTGCCAGCAGCCAAATATTAGGAGGGCTGGGCGAGCAGTACTTC. As protein: CASSQILGGLGEQYF.

This clonotype was seen once. The chain couples TRBV29-1 to TRBJ1-2, with D tentatively TRBD1 (5 bases). V shed 0 bases and J shed 4 bases, with 15 bases lying between them. The CDR3 covers 15 residues. Germline V lookup: CDR1 SQVTM, CDR2 ANQGSEA. CDR3 nucleotide sequence: TGCAGCGTTGAAGATCCGGACTGGGGGGGCTATGGCTACACCTTC. This encodes CSVEDPDWGGYGYTF.

The chain employs TRBV9 and TRBJ1-6, with 7 bases lining up with TRBD1. This CDR3 spans 14 amino acids. Germline-derived CDR1 and CDR2 are SGDLS and YYNGEE. J lost 7 bases, V lost 0 bases, and 1 base had no gene match. The CDR3 region has the DNA TGTGCCAGCAGCGTAGAAGGGGGCAATTCACCCCTCCACTTT. Translated, it gives CASSVEGGNSPLHF.

The chain has TRBV5-1 and TRBJ1-2, with 10 bases lining up with TRBD1. Germline-derived CDR1 and CDR2 are SGHRS and YFSETQ. The CDR3 totals 16 residues. V was pared by 4 bases and J by 4 bases, with 10 bases of the junction left unmatched. The CDR3 sequence: CASSPGQGVSFYGYTF. CDR3 DNA: TGCGCCAGCAGCCCCGGACAGGGGGTATCATTCTATGGCTACACCTTC.

This clonotype was detected only a few times. This sequence joins TRBV7-2 and TRBJ1-1, with 7 bases fitting TRBD1. CDR3 length: 14 amino acids. Germline trimming cut 2 bases from V and 7 bases from J; bases unmatched to any gene: 7. The germline V gene encodes CDR1 SGHTA and CDR2 FQGNSA. The CDR3 protein is CASSLMWDSFEAFF. DNA for the CDR3: TGTGCCAGCAGCTTAATGTGGGACAGCTTTGAAGCTTTCTTT. The whole variable domain, filled in from reference TRBV7-2 and TRBJ1-1, reads GAGVSQSPSNKVTEKGKDVELRCDPISGHTALYWYRQSLGQGLEFLIYFQGNSAPDKSGLPSDRFSAERTGGSVSTLTIQRTQQEDSAVYLCASSLMWDSFEAFFGQGTRLTVV.

The sample holds a few counts of this clonotype. The chain combines TRBV9 with TRBJ2-5; 10 nucleotides match TRBD2. The J call may not be correct, given that the DNA end is closer to TRBJ2-7. CDR3 size: 15 residues. Germline CDR1 reads SGDLS; CDR2 reads YYNGEE. CDR3 region: CASSVVAGGAYEQYF. In nucleotides, the CDR3 is TGTGCCAGCAGCGTAGTAGCGGGGGGCGCCTACGAGCAGTACTTC.

The V and J genes are TRBV6-1 and TRBJ1-1; D ambiguous. CDR1 is MNHNS, CDR2 SASEGT, per germline. The CDR3 runs 14 residues. Trimming removed 8 bases at V and 0 bases at J, with 13 bases between. As DNA, the CDR3 is TGTGCCAGCTTGGCAAGTTTCATGAACACTGAAGCTTTCTTT. It translates to CASLASFMNTEAFF.